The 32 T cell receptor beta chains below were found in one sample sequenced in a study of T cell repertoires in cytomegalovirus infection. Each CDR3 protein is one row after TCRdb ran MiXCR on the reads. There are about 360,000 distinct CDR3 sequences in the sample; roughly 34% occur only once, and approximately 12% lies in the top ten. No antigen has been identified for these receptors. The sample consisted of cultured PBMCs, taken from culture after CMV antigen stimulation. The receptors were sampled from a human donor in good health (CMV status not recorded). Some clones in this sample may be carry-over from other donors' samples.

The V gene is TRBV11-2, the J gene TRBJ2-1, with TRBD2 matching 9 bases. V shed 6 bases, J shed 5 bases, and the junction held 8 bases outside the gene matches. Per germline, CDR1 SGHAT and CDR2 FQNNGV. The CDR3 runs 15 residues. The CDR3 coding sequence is TGTGCCAGCAGATCTCTAGCGGGAAGCCACAATGAGCAGTTCTTC. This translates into CASRSLAGSHNEQFF.

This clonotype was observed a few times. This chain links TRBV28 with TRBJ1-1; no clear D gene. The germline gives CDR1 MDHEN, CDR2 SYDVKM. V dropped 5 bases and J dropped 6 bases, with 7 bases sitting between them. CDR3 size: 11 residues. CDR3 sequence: CASSPDPEAFF. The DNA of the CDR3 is TGTGCCAGCAGTCCTGACCCTGAAGCTTTCTTT. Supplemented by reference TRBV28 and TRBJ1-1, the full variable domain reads DVKVTQSSRYLVKRTGEKVFLECVQDMDHENMFWYRQDPGLGLRLIYFSYDVKMKEKGDIPEGYSVSREKKERFSLILESASTNQTSMYLCASSPDPEAFFGQGTRLTVV.

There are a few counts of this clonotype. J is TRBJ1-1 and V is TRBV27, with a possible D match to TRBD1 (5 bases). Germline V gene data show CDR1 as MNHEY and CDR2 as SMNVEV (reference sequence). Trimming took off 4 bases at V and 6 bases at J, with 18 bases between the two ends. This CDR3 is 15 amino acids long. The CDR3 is CASSSPARRGPEAFF. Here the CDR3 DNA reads TGTGCCAGCAGTTCACCCGCTCGGAGGGGCCCTGAAGCTTTCTTT.

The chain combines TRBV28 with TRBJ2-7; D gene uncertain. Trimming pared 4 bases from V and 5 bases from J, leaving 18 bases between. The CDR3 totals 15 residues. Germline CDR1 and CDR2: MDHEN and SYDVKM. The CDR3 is CASSSALVLPNEQYF. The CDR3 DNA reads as TGTGCCAGCAGTTCGGCCCTGGTCCTGCCCAACGAGCAGTACTTC.

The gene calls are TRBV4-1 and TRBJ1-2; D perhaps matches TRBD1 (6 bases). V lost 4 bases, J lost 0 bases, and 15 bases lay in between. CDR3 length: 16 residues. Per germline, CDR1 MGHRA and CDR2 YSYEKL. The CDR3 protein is CASSRETGRANYGYTF. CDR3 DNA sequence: TGCGCCAGCAGCCGGGAGACAGGTCGGGCTAACTATGGCTACACCTTC.

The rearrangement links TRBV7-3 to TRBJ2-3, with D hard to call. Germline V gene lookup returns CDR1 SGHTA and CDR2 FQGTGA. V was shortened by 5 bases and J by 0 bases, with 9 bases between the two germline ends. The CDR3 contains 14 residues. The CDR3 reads CASSPRSSTDTQYF. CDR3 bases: TGTGCCAGCAGCCCCCGGTCCAGCACAGATACGCAGTATTTT.

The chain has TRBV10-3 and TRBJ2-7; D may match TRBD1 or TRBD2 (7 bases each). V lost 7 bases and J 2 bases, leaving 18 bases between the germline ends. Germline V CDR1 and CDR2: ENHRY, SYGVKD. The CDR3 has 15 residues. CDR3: CAINDDREGTYEQYF. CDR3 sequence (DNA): TGTGCCATCAATGACGACAGGGAGGGGACCTACGAGCAGTACTTC.

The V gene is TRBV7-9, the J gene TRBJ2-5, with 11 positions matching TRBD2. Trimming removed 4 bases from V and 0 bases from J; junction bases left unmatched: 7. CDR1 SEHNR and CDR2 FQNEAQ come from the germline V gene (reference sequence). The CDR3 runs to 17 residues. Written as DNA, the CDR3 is TGTGCCAGCAGCTCTCGACTAGCGGGACCGTACCAAGAGACCCAGTACTTC. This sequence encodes CASSSRLAGPYQETQYF.

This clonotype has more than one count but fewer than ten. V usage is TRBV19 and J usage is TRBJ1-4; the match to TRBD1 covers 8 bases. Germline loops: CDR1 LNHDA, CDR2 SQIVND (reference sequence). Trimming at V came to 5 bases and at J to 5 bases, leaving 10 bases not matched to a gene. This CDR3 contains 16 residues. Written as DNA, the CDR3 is TGTGCCAGTAGTTCGCATGGGACAGGCGGAAATGAAAAACTGTTTTTT. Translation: CASSSHGTGGNEKLFF.

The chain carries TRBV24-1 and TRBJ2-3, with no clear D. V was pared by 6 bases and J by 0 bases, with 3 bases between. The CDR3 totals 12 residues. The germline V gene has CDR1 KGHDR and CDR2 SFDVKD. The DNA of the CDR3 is TGTGCCACCAGTCTAAGCACAGATACGCAGTATTTT. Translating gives CATSLSTDTQYF.

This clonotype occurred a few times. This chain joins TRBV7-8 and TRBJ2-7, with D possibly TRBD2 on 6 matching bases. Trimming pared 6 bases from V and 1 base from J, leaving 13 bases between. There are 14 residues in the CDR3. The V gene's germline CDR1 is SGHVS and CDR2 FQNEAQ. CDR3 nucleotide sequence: TGTGCCAGCAGGCCAGGAGGGCCTTCCTACGAGCAGTACTTC. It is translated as CASRPGGPSYEQYF.

The CDR3 is CASSQQGALNQPQHF. CDR3 in DNA: TGTGCCAGCAGCCAACAGGGGGCCCTCAATCAGCCCCAGCATTTT. The chain recombines TRBV7-2 with TRBJ1-5, with 9 bases identical to TRBD1. CDR1 is SGHTA and CDR2 is FQGNSA in the germline V gene. Trimming cost V 5 bases and J 3 bases; bases outside gene matches: 5. The CDR3 totals 15 residues.

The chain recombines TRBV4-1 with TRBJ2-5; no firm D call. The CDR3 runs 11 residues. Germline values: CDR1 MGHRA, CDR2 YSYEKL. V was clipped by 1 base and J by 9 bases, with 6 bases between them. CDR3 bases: TGCGCCAGCAGCCAAGGGTCGGCCCAGTACTTC. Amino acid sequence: CASSQGSAQYF.

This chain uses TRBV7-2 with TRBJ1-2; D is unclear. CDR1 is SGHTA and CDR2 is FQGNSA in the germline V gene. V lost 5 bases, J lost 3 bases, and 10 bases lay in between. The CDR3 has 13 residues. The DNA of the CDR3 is TGTGCCAGCAGCGCCGGCCTTGACTATGGCTACACCTTC. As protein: CASSAGLDYGYTF.

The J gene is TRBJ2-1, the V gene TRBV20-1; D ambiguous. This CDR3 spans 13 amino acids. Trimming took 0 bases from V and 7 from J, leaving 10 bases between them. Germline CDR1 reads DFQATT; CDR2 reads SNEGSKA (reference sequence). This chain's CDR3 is CSARDTRRNEQFF. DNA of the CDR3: TGCAGTGCTAGAGACACTCGAAGAAATGAGCAGTTCTTC.

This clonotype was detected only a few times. The CDR3 sequence is CASSPGVGGETQYF. The CDR3 nucleotides read TGTGCCAGCAGCCCAGGGGTGGGCGGAGAGACCCAGTACTTC. V usage is TRBV7-6 and J usage is TRBJ2-5; weak D call: TRBD1 (6 bases). From germline, CDR1 is SGHVS and CDR2 FNYEAQ. Trimming shortened V by 5 bases and J by 4 bases, and 14 bases separated the two germline ends. The CDR3 totals 14 residues.

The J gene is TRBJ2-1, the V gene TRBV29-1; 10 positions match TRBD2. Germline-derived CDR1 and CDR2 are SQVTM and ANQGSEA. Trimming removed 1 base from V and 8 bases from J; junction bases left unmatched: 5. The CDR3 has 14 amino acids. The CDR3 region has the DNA TGCAGCGTTGAAGGAGCGGGAGGGCGGGATGAGCAGTTCTTC. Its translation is CSVEGAGGRDEQFF.

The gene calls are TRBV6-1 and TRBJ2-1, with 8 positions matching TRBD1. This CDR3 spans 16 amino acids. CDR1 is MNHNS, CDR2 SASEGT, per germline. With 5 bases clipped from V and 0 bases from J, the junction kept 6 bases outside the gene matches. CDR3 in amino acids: CASSYPTGGSYNEQFF. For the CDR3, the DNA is TGTGCCAGCAGTTACCCCACAGGGGGCTCCTACAATGAGCAGTTCTTC.

The CDR3 is CASGSDRFEQYV. CDR3 DNA: TGTGCCAGCGGCTCTGACAGGTTCGAGCAGTACGTC. This chain uses TRBV28 with TRBJ2-7; maybe TRBD1 (6 bases). The V end was cut by 8 bases, the J end by 6 bases, with 14 bases between. The CDR3 runs 12 residues. Per germline, CDR1 MDHEN and CDR2 SYDVKM.

DNA for the CDR3: TGTGCCAGCAGCCCCCGACAGGGTTGGAATGAGCAGTTCTTC. Encoded protein: CASSPRQGWNEQFF. The J gene is TRBJ2-1, the V gene TRBV7-2; TRBD1 matches 7 bases. Germline V CDR1 and CDR2: SGHTA, FQGNSA. After removal of 5 bases from V and 7 bases from J, the junction contained 8 bases not matched to a gene. The CDR3 is made up of 14 amino acids.

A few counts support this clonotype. CDR3 sequence (DNA): TGTGCCAGCAGGACTAATGAAAAACTGTTTTTT. Its protein is CASRTNEKLFF. The V gene is TRBV27, the J gene TRBJ1-4; no reliable D call. V was trimmed by 6 bases and J by 2 bases, leaving 1 base between them. The CDR3 has 11 amino acids. Germline assignment: CDR1 MNHEY and CDR2 SMNVEV (reference sequence). The entire variable domain, with the rest obtained from reference TRBV27 and TRBJ1-4, is as follows: EAQVTQNPRYLITVTGKKLTVTCSQNMNHEYMSWYRQDPGLGLRQIYYSMNVEVTDKGDVPEGYKVSRKEKRNFPLILESPSPNQTSLYFCASRTNEKLFFGSGTQLSVL.

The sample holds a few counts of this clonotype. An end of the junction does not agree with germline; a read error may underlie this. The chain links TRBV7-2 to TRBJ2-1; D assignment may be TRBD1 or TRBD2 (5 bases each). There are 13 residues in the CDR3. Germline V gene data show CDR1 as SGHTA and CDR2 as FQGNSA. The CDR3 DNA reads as TGTGCCAGCAGCGCTGGCCTAGGGACCCGTAGTATCTTC. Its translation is CASSAGLGTRSIF.

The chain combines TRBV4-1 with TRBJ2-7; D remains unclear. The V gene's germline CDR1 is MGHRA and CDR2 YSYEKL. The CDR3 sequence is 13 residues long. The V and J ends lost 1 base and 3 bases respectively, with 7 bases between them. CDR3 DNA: TGCGCCAGCAGCCAAGGAACAGTCTACGAGCAGTACTTC. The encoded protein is CASSQGTVYEQYF.

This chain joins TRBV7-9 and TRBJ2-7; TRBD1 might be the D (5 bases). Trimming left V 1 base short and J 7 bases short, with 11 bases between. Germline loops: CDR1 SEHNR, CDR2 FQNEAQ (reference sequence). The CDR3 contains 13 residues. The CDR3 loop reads CASSLEGMVEQYV. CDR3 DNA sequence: TGTGCCAGCAGCTTAGAGGGGATGGTTGAGCAGTACGTC.

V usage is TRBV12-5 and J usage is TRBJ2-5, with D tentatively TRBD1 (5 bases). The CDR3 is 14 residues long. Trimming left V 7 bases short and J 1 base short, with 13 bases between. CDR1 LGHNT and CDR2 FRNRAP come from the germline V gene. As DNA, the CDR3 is TGTGCTAGTGCCTTAGACAGCTTCCAAGAGACCCAGTACTTC. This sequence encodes CASALDSFQETQYF.

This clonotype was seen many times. The CDR3 sequence is CASSLRDTGNTIYF. DNA for the CDR3: TGTGCCAGCAGCCTCCGGGACACTGGAAACACCATATATTTT. This sequence joins TRBV7-6 and TRBJ1-3; D may be TRBD1 (6 bases). From germline, CDR1 is SGHVS and CDR2 FNYEAQ. With 5 bases removed from V and 2 bases from J, the gap between germline ends came to 10 bases. The CDR3 has 14 amino acids.

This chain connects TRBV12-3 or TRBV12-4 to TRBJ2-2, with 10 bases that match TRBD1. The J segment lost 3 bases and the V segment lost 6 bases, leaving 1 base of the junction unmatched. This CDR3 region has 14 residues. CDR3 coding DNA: TGTGCCAGCAGGACAGGGGGCGACACCGGGGAGCTGTTTTTT. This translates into CASRTGGDTGELFF.

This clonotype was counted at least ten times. The CDR3 spells CASSLLTLNDNEQFF. DNA of the CDR3: TGTGCCAGCAGCCTTTTGACCCTGAACGACAATGAGCAGTTCTTC. The chain couples TRBV7-2 to TRBJ2-1; D unresolved. This CDR3 is 15 amino acids long. Per the germline V gene, CDR1 is SGHTA and CDR2 is FQGNSA. The ends were cut back, 5 bases at V and 5 bases at J, with 16 bases in the middle.

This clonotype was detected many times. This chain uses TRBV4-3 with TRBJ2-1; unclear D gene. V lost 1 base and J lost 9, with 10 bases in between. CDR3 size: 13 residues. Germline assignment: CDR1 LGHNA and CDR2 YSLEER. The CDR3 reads CASSQVRTSEQFF. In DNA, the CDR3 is TGCGCCAGCAGCCAAGTTCGCACGAGTGAGCAGTTCTTC.

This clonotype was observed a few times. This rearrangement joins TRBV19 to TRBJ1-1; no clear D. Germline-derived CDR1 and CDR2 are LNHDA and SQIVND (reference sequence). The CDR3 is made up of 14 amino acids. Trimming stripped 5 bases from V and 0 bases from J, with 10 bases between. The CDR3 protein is CASSVPGLNTEAFF. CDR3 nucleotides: TGTGCCAGTAGTGTACCGGGTTTGAACACTGAAGCTTTCTTT.

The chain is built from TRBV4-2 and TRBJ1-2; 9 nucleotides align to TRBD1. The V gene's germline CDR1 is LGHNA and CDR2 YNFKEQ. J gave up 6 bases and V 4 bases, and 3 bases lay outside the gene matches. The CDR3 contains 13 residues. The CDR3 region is CASSRTGGDGYTF. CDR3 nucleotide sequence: TGTGCCAGCAGCCGCACAGGGGGCGATGGCTACACCTTC.

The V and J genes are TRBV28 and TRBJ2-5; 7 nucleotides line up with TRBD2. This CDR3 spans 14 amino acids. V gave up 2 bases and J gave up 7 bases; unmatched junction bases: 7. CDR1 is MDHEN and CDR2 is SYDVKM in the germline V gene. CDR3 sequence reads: CASSLRGRGLTQYF. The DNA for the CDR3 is TGTGCCAGCAGTTTACGCGGGAGAGGGTTGACCCAGTACTTC.